This TCR beta chain was sequenced in a study of spatial heterogeneity in lung cancer. Details on this clonotype: Its specificity is not known.

Study conclusions and caveats: Ubiquitous expanded tumor TCRs appeared in blood more at resection than follow-up.

Every individual TCR cDNA molecule carried its own unique molecular identifier, which allowed correction of PCR and sequencing errors. Each CDR3 protein is one row after TCRdb ran MiXCR on the 5' RACE reads. Of 90,000 or so distinct CDR3 sequences listed, around 9% are singletons. Specified time point: sample taken at primary tumor resection. Tumor, nontumor lung or frozen PBMC supplied whole RNA, sequenced without sorting. The CDR3 covers 13 residues. The V segment lost 2 bases and the J segment 9 bases; nucleotides outside the gene matches: 4. Per germline, CDR1 SNHLY and CDR2 FYNNEI. This specimen consisted of PBMCs, obtained at surgery. The TCR originated in a male donor with early-stage non-small cell lung cancer. The chain couples TRBV2 to TRBJ2-1, with 7 nucleotides matching TRBD2. CDR3: CASSELSSGEQFF. The DNA of the CDR3 is TGTGCCAGCAGTGAACTTTCTAGCGGTGAGCAGTTCTTC.